What follows is one T cell receptor (beta chain) and its context. This CDR3 spans 17 amino acids. Germline-derived CDR1 and CDR2 are SGDLS and YYNGEE. V lost 2 bases, J lost 2 bases, and 14 bases lay in between. The data derive from a study of CD8 T cells in Susac syndrome. Random-hexamer reverse transcription was applied to about 0.45 to 1 ug RNA. The immunoSEQ assay covered 54 Vbeta and 13 Jbeta segments for CDR3. TCRdb re-called the immunoSEQ multiplex PCR reads with MiXCR, one entry per CDR3 protein. The sample lists approximately 300,000 distinct CDR3 sequences, approximately 91% occurring once. The T cells that were sequenced for TCR beta were CD8+ and CD4+ cells from blood. Stable or active relapsing-remitting multiple sclerosis, untreated and meeting revised McDonald criteria, defined the controls. TEMRA cells were enriched by FACS, and CD4+ and CD8+ T cells were negatively isolated.

The sequence derives from a human donor with multiple sclerosis. The specimen sequenced was CD8+ T cells from PBMCs. V and J are TRBV9 and TRBJ2-6; D possibly corresponds to TRBD1 (5 bases). The CDR3 sequence is CASSVDSQRPGANVLTF. CDR3 in DNA: TGTGCCAGCAGCGTTGACAGCCAAAGGCCTGGGGCCAACGTCCTGACTTTC.